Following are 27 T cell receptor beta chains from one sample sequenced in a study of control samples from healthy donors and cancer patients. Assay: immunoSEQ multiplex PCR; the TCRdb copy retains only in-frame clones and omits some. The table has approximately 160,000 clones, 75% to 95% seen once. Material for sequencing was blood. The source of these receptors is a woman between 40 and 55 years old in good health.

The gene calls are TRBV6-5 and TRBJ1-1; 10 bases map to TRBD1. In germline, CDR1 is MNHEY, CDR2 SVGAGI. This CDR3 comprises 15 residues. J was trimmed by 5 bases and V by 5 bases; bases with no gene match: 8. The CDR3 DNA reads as TGTGCCAGCAGTCCCCGGGACAGGGGAGGGACTGAAGCTTTCTTT. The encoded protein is CASSPRDRGGTEAFF.

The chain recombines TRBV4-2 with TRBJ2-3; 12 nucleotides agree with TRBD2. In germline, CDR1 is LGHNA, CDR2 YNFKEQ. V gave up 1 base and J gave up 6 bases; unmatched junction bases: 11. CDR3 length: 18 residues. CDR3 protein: CASSQGSASGGAVDTQYF. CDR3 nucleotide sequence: TGTGCCAGCAGCCAAGGATCGGCTAGCGGGGGGGCTGTGGATACGCAGTATTTT.

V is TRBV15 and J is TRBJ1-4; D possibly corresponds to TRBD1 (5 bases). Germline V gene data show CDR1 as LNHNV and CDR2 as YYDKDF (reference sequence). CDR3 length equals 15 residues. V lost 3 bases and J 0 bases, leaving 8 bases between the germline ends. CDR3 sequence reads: CATSRMTATNEKLFF. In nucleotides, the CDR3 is TGTGCCACCAGCAGGATGACAGCAACTAATGAAAAACTGTTTTTT.

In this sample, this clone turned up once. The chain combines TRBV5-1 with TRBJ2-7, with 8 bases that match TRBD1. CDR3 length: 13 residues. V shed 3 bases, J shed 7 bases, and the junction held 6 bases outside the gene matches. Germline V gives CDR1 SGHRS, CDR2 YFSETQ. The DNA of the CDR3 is TGCGCCAGCAGCTCCGGACAGGGCATGGAGCAGTACTTC. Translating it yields CASSSGQGMEQYF. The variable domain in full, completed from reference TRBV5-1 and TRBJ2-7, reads KAGVTQTPRYLIKTRGQQVTLSCSPISGHRSVSWYQQTPGQGLQFLFEYFSETQRNKGNFPGRFSGRQFSNSRSEMNVSTLELGDSALYLCASSSGQGMEQYFGPGTRLTVT.

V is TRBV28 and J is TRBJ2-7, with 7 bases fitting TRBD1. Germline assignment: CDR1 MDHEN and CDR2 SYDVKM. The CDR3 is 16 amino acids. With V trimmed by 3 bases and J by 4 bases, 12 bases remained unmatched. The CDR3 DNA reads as TGTGCCAGCAGTTTTAGTGAGGGAGACAGGGCTTACGAGCAGTACTTC. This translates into CASSFSEGDRAYEQYF.

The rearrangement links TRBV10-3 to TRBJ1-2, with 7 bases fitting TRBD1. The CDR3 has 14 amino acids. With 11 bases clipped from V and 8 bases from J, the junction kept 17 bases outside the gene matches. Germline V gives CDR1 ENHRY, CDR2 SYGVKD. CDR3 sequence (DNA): TGTGCCGCCCACGGCGGGACAGCTTCGGTAGGCTACACCTTC. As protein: CAAHGGTASVGYTF.

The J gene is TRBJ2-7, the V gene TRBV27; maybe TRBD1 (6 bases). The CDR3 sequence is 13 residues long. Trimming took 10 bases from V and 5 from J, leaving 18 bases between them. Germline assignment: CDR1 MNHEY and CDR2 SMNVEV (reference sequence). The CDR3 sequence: CATTSPYRDEQYF. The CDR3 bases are TGTGCCACCACAAGCCCCTACAGGGACGAGCAGTACTTC.

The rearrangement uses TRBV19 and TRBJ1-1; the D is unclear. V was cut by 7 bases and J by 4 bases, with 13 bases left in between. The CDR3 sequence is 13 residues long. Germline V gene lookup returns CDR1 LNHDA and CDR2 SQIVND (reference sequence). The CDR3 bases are TGTGCCAGTATTCCTGGGTGGGGCACTGAAGCTTTCTTT. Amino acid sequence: CASIPGWGTEAFF. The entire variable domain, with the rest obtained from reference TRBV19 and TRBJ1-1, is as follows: DGGITQSPKYLFRKEGQNVTLSCEQNLNHDAMYWYRQDPGQGLRLIYYSQIVNDFQKGDIAEGYSVSREKKESFPLTVTSAQKNPTAFYLCASIPGWGTEAFFGQGTRLTVV.

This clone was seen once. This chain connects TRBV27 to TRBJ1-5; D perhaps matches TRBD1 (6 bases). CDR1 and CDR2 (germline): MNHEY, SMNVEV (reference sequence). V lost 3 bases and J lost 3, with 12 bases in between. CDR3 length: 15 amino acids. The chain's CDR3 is CASSFSPGANQPQHF. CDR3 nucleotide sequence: TGTGCCAGCAGTTTCTCCCCAGGGGCCAATCAGCCCCAGCATTTT.

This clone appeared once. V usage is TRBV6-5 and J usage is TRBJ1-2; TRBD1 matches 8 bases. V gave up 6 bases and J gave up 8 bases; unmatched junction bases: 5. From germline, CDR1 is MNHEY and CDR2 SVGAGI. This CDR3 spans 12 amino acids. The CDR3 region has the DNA TGTGCCAGCAGCGGACAGGGAAGGGGCTACACCTTC. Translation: CASSGQGRGYTF.

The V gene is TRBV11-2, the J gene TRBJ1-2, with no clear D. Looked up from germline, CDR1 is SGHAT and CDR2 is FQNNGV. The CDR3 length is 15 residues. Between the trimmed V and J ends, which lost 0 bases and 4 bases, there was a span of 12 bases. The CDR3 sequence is CASSLELGGGYGYTF. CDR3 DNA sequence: TGTGCCAGCAGCTTAGAACTAGGCGGCGGCTATGGCTACACCTTC.

CDR3 nucleotides: TGTGCCAGCAGCTCGACTAGCGGGGGGACAGATACGCAGTATTTT. Its translation: CASSSTSGGTDTQYF. V and J are TRBV5-4 and TRBJ2-3; 13 bases align to TRBD2. The CDR3 consists of 15 residues. Germline V gene lookup returns CDR1 SGHNT and CDR2 YYREEE (reference sequence). Unmatched junction bases numbered 1, after V lost 3 bases and J lost 3 bases. The full variable domain, in which reference TRBV5-4 and TRBJ2-3 provide the parts outside the CDR3, is ETGVTQSPTHLIKTRGQQVTLRCSSQSGHNTVSWYQQALGQGPQFIFQYYREEENGRGNFPPRFSGLQFPNYSSELNVNALELDDSALYLCASSSTSGGTDTQYFGPGTRLTVL.

CDR3 residues: CASRIGQSYEQYF. CDR3 nucleotides: TGTGCCAGCAGGATTGGACAGAGCTACGAGCAGTACTTC. This sequence joins TRBV28 and TRBJ2-7; possibly TRBD1 for D (6 bases). This CDR3 contains 13 residues. Germline V gene lookup returns CDR1 MDHEN and CDR2 SYDVKM. V lost 6 bases to trimming and J lost 3 bases, with 12 bases between them.

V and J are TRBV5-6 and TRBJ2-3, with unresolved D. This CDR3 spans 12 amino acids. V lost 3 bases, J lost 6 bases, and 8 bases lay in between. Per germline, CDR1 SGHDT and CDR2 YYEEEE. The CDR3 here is CASSSRPDTQYF. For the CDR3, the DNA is TGTGCCAGCAGCTCGCGACCCGATACGCAGTATTTT.

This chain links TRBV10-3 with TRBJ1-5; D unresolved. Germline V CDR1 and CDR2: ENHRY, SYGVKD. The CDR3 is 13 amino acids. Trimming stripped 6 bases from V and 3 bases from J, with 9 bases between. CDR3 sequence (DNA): TGTGCCATCAGGAAGGATCTCAATCAGCCCCAGCATTTT. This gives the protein CAIRKDLNQPQHF.

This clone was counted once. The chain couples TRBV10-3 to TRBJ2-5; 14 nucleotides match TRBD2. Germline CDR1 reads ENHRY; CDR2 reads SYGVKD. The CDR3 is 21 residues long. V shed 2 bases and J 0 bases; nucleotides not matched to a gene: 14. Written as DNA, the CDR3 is TGTGCCATCAGTGAGGGACTAGCGGGGGGAACCCCTACCACGTACCAAGAGACCCAGTACTTC. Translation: CAISEGLAGGTPTTYQETQYF.

This CDR3 reads CASGPLTDTQYF. The CDR3 nucleotides read TGTGCCAGCGGACCCCTCACAGATACGCAGTATTTT. V and J are TRBV4-2 and TRBJ2-3; D gene ambiguous. The germline gives CDR1 LGHNA, CDR2 YNFKEQ. Deletions cut 8 bases from V and 2 bases from J, with 8 bases between. The CDR3 consists of 12 residues.

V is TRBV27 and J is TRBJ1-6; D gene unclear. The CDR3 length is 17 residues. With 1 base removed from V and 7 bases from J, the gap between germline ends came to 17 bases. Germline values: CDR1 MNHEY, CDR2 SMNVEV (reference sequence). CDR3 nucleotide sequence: TGTGCCAGCAGTTTATGGGCCCCAAGTGTGGAAAATTCACCCCTCCACTTT. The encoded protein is CASSLWAPSVENSPLHF.

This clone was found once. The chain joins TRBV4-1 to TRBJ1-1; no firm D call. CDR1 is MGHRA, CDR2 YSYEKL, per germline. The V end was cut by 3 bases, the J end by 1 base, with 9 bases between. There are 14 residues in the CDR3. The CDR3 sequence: CASSHQEQNTEAFF. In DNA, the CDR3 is TGCGCCAGCAGCCATCAGGAGCAGAACACTGAAGCTTTCTTT.

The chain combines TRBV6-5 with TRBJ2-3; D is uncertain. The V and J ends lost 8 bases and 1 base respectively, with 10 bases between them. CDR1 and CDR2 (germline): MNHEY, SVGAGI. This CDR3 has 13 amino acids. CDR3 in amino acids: CASGVGGTDTQYF. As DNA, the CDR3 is TGTGCCAGCGGGGTCGGCGGCACAGATACGCAGTATTTT.

The CDR3 loop is CASSLGIRSEGEEQYF. The CDR3 region has the DNA TGTGCCAGCAGCTTAGGAATACGTTCGGAGGGGGAAGAGCAGTACTTC. The V gene is TRBV13, the J gene TRBJ2-7; D possibly matches TRBD1 or TRBD2 (6 bases each). CDR1 is PRHDT and CDR2 is FYEKMQ in the germline V gene (reference sequence). The CDR3 loop spans 16 amino acids. The ends were cut back, 0 bases at V and 7 bases at J, with 19 bases in the middle. The full variable domain, with the rest looked up from reference TRBV13 and TRBJ2-7, is AAGVIQSPRHLIKEKRETATLKCYPIPRHDTVYWYQQGPGQDPQFLISFYEKMQSDKGSIPDRFSAQQFSDYHSELNMSSLELGDSALYFCASSLGIRSEGEEQYFGPGTRLTVT.

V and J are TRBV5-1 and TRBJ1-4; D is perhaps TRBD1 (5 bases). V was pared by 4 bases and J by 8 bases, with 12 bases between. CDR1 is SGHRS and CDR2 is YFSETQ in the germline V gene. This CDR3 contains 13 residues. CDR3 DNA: TGCGCCAGCAGCAGGGACGCGGGGGAAAAACTGTTTTTT. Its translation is CASSRDAGEKLFF. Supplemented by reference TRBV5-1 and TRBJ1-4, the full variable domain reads KAGVTQTPRYLIKTRGQQVTLSCSPISGHRSVSWYQQTPGQGLQFLFEYFSETQRNKGNFPGRFSGRQFSNSRSEMNVSTLELGDSALYLCASSRDAGEKLFFGSGTQLSVL.

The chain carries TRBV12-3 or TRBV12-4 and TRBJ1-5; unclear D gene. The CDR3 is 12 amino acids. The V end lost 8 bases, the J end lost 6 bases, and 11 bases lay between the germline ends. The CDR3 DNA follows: TGTGCCAGCCAAACGGCGGGTCAGCCCCAGCATTTT. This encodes CASQTAGQPQHF.

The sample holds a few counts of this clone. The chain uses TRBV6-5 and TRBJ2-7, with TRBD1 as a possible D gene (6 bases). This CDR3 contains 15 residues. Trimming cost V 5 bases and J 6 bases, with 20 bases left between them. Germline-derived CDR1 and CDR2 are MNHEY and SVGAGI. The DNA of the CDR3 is TGTGCCAGCAGTCCCTTCGGAATCCTGACAGGCGAGCAGTACTTC. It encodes CASSPFGILTGEQYF.

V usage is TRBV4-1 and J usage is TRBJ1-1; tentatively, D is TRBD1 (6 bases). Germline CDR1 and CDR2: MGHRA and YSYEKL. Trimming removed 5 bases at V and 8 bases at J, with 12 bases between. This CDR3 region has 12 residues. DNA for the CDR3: TGCGCCAGCAGCGACGACAGGCCAGAAGCTTTCTTT. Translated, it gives CASSDDRPEAFF.

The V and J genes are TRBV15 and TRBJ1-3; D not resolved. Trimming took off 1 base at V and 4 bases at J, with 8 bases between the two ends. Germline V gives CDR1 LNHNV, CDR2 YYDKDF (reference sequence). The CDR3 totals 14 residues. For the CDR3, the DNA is TGTGCCACCAGCAGAGGAAAGGACGGAAACACCATATATTTT. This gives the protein CATSRGKDGNTIYF.

The CDR3 coding sequence is TGTGCCAGCAGTTTGGGGCAGTCCTATGGCTACACCTTC. Its protein product is CASSLGQSYGYTF. The V call is TRBV12-3 or TRBV12-4, the J call TRBJ1-2; TRBD1 might be the D (5 bases). This CDR3 comprises 13 residues. Trimming took off 3 bases at V and 4 bases at J, with 9 bases between the two ends.